This entry concerns a single T cell receptor (beta chain). Its target antigen remains unknown. Per-base quality was not reported, and no clone a single base away is much larger than it. This specimen comes from a study of blood T cell repertoires in COVID-19 (dated by TCRdb to the early 2020s). Some background on the complete study: Samples covering the acute and convalescent phases of COVID-19 were provided by collaborators in the United States, Italy and Spain. The prospective study material was composed of cDNA or gDNA derived from T cells, B-cell-depleted T cells, or PBMCs. Deeply sampled blood TCRbeta repertoires from subjects exposed to, actively infected with, or recovered from COVID-19 were included in the dataset. A freely available public database, intended as a resource for researchers studying the immune response to SARS-CoV-2, is where the repertoires were released. Samples came from the ongoing ImmuneRACE study (first 160 participants) plus 1,254 subjects from 6 global collaborators. A de-identified subject ID, COVID-19 status, age in years and sex were almost always included in the sample metadata. Where HLA class I and class II types were available, the types were taken from metadata supplied by the sample provider, not from assay-based typing. The investigation overall reported the following: The quantity of clinical and demographic metadata differed by source and by participant and was supplied without curation.

The immunoSEQ Assay, a bias-controlled multiplex PCR, was used to amplify TCRbeta CDR3 regions from genomic DNA. For the original study's pipeline: Within the assay, amplification of reference gene primers was used to estimate how many nucleated cells each sample contained. Sequence reads were collapsed and filtered to measure the absolute abundance of every unique TCRbeta CDR3 rearrangement. For each sample, productive Simpson clonality was calculated by taking the square root of Simpson's diversity index across productive rearrangements. TCRdb holds this immuneACCESS table with in-frame rearrangements only. Some clones are missing; in checked studies, unresolved V genes explain under half, and the rest has no known cause. V and J calls and clone size come straight from that table; D and trimming were deduced from the DNA. In all, the sample holds roughly 190,000 clones, and around 90% of those were seen once. The ten top clones hold 0.5% to 0.55% of the sample.

Each collaborating institution followed its own protocols to collect whole blood in K2EDTA tubes. For TCRbeta analysis, collaborator samples were shipped as frozen whole blood, as isolated PBMCs, or as DNA extracted from either sample type. CDR1 and CDR2 (SGHTA, FQGTGA) derive from the germline V gene. V gives up 2 bases and J gives up 5 bases, and the segment between their germline ends measures 9 bases. The CDR3 holds 14 amino acids from the cysteine to the phenylalanine. The sequence is cut down to CDR3 DNA, 42 bases in frame from base 1. This TCR derives from a man in his fifties or sixties with acute or convalescent COVID-19. Sequenced: peripheral blood. The chain uses TRBV7-3 and TRBJ2-2, with the D gene too uncertain to name. The bases read TGTGCCAGCAGCTTAGGTACTGAGACCGGGGAGCTGTTTTTT. Its protein reads: CASSLGTETGELFF. Reference TRBV7-3 and TRBJ2-2 proteins supply the regions before and after the CDR3; the full variable domain is: GAGVSQTPSNKVTEKGKYVELRCDPISGHTALYWYRQSLGQGPEFLIYFQGTGAADDSGLPNDRFFAVRPEGSVSTLKIQRTERGDSAVYLCASSLGTETGELFFGEGSRLTVL.